This T cell receptor beta chain was sequenced in a study of shared clonotypes between healthy human individuals. Clones were sequenced by immunoSEQ multiplex PCR, and TCRdb holds only the in-frame ones, with some missing. The table lists approximately 180,000 clones, 90% to 95% of them singletons. This CDR3 spans 13 amino acids. Germline CDR1 is SQVTM and CDR2 is ANQGSEA. V gave up 4 bases and J gave up 6 bases; unmatched junction bases: 5. The chain uses TRBV29-1 and TRBJ2-1, with 8 nucleotides matching TRBD2. The TCR originated in a woman aged 25 to 39 in good health. Material for sequencing was naive CD4+ T cells sorted from blood. Subset reported: CD45RA+ positively selected. The CDR3 spells CSVVGLAGNEQFF. In nucleotides, the CDR3 is TGCAGCGTTGTTGGGCTAGCGGGCAATGAGCAGTTCTTC.